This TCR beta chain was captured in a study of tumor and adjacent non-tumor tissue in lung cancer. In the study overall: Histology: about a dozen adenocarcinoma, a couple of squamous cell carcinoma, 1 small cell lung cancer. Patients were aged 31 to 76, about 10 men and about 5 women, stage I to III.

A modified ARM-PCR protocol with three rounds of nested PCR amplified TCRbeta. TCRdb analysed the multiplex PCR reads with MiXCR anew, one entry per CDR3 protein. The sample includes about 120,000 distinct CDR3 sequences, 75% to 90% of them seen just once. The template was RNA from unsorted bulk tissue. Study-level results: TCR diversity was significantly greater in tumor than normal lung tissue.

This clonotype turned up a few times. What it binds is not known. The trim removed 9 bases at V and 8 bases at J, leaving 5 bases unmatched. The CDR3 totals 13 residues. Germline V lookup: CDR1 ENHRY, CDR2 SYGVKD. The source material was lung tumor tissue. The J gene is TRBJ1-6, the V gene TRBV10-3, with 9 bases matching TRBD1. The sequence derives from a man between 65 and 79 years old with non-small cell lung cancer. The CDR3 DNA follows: TGTGCCATTACAGGGGGCGCTTATTCACCCCTCCACTTT. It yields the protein CAITGGAYSPLHF.